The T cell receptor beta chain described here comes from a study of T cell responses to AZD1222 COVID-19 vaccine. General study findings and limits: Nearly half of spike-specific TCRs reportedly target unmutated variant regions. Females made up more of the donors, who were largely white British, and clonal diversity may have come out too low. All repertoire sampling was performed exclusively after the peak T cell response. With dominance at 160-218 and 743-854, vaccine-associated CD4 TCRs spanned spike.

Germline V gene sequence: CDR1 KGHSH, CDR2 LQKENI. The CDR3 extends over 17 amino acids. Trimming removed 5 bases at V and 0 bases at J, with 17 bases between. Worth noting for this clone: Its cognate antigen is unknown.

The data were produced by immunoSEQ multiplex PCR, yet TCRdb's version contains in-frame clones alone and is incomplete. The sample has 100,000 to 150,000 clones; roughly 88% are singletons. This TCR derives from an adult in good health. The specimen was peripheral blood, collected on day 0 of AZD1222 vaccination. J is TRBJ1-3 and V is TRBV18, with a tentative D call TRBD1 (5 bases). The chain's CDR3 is CASSYTGAKSSGNTIYF. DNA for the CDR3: TGTGCCAGCTCATACACCGGGGCTAAAAGCTCTGGAAACACCATATATTTT.